The 22 T cell receptor beta chains presented below share a single source sample, sequenced in a study of PD-1 blockade in classical Hodgkin lymphoma. Repertoires were generated with immunoSEQ multiplex PCR, while TCRdb's copy carries only in-frame clones and drops some. The sample includes about 46,000 clones, around 90% of them seen just once. Time point denoted: newly diagnosed, previously untreated cHL patient sample. What was sequenced was peripheral blood mononuclear cells (PBMCs). These receptors all come from a human donor with classical Hodgkin lymphoma.

The V gene is TRBV28, the J gene TRBJ1-4; 7 positions agree with TRBD1. Germline V lookup: CDR1 MDHEN, CDR2 SYDVKM. V lost 4 bases to trimming and J lost 8 bases; unmatched junction nucleotides: 7. This CDR3 is 14 amino acids long. CDR3 coding DNA: TGTGCCAGCAGTTGGAGGGGGCGCGACGAAAAACTGTTTTTT. Translating gives CASSWRGRDEKLFF. Full variable domain (remainder filled in from reference TRBV28 and TRBJ1-4): DVKVTQSSRYLVKRTGEKVFLECVQDMDHENMFWYRQDPGLGLRLIYFSYDVKMKEKGDIPEGYSVSREKKERFSLILESASTNQTSMYLCASSWRGRDEKLFFGSGTQLSVL.

The chain is built from TRBV27 and TRBJ2-5; a weak D match, TRBD2 (5 bases). The V gene's germline CDR1 is MNHEY and CDR2 SMNVEV (reference sequence). Trimming took off 4 bases at V and 5 bases at J, with 17 bases between the two ends. CDR3 length equals 15 residues. The CDR3 bases are TGTGCCAGCAGTTCTAGTGCGGAGAGGGCCGAGACCCAGTACTTC. It codes for CASSSSAERAETQYF.

This clone was seen more than once but under ten times. This chain connects TRBV27 to TRBJ2-7; 12 bases map to TRBD1. Germline lookup yields CDR1 MNHEY and CDR2 SMNVEV (reference sequence). Losses at the gene ends were 2 bases for V and 3 bases for J; bases not matched to a gene: 11. The CDR3 spans 18 residues. The CDR3 DNA sequence: TGTGCCAGCAGTTTACTGTCCCGGGACAGGGGGCGGTACTACGAGCAGTACTTC. Translated, it gives CASSLLSRDRGRYYEQYF.

The genes are TRBV28 and TRBJ1-1; D might be TRBD1 (5 bases). V shed 8 bases and J shed 5 bases, with 12 bases lying between them. The CDR3 runs to 12 residues. Germline V CDR1 and CDR2: MDHEN, SYDVKM. CDR3 region: CASRIPGTEAFF. CDR3 coding DNA: TGTGCCAGCCGCATCCCAGGGACTGAAGCTTTCTTT.

The chain combines TRBV30 with TRBJ1-2, with D tentatively TRBD1 (6 bases). Germline lookup yields CDR1 GTSNPN and CDR2 SVGIG (reference sequence). Trimming removed 5 bases at V and 7 bases at J, with 17 bases between. The CDR3 has 13 amino acids. The CDR3 sequence: CAWGQGLSSGYTF. CDR3 in DNA: TGTGCCTGGGGTCAGGGGCTCTCATCTGGCTACACCTTC.

The chain employs TRBV6-5 and TRBJ1-5; TRBD1 is a possible D gene (6 bases). Germline V gene data show CDR1 as MNHEY and CDR2 as SVGAGI. CDR3 size: 13 residues. V was trimmed by 7 bases and J by 7 bases, leaving 14 bases between them. CDR3 sequence reads: CASTEGVGQPQHF. Written as DNA, the CDR3 is TGTGCCAGCACGGAGGGGGTTGGACAGCCCCAGCATTTT.

The chain has TRBV7-3 and TRBJ2-5; no clear D. Per germline, CDR1 SGHTA and CDR2 FQGTGA. V lost 6 bases and J lost 0, with 11 bases in between. The CDR3 runs 14 residues. The CDR3 region has the DNA TGTGCCAGCAGTATTCACAGCAACCAAGAGACCCAGTACTTC. Its protein is CASSIHSNQETQYF.

The DNA for the CDR3 is TGTGCCAGCAGCCTAATAGCGGGAGAGGCCTACAATGAGCAGTTCTTC. Amino acids: CASSLIAGEAYNEQFF. The chain carries TRBV11-2 and TRBJ2-1, with 9 positions matching TRBD2. Germline lookup yields CDR1 SGHAT and CDR2 FQNNGV. After removal of 5 bases from V and 2 bases from J, the junction contained 7 bases not matched to a gene. The length of the CDR3 is 16 residues.

The chain has TRBV5-1 and TRBJ1-1; D is unclear. The germline V gene encodes CDR1 SGHRS and CDR2 YFSETQ. The CDR3 contains 14 residues. V was trimmed by 0 bases and J by 0 bases, leaving 6 bases between them. CDR3 in DNA: TGCGCCAGCAGCTTGGCTGCAGTGAACACTGAAGCTTTCTTT. Translating gives CASSLAAVNTEAFF.

Comments on this clone: At the DNA level, this CDR3 is encoded by other sequences in the same sample as well. The chain carries TRBV19 and TRBJ1-1; weak D call: TRBD1 (5 bases). The length of the CDR3 is 14 residues. Looked up from germline, CDR1 is LNHDA and CDR2 is SQIVND (reference sequence). V was trimmed by 5 bases and J by 4 bases, leaving 14 bases between them. The CDR3 bases are TGTGCCAGTAGTCCTGGGGGGTTCGGCACTGAAGCTTTCTTT. This gives the protein CASSPGGFGTEAFF.

The V gene is TRBV6-6, the J gene TRBJ2-7; D is ambiguous. Trimming removed 2 bases from V and 3 bases from J, with 8 bases in between. This CDR3 comprises 13 residues. The germline CDR1 and CDR2 sequences are MNHNY and SVGAGI (reference sequence). The CDR3 loop is CASSYLHRYEQYV. The CDR3 DNA sequence: TGTGCCAGCAGTTACCTCCACCGCTACGAGCAGTACGTC.

The gene calls are TRBV7-9 and TRBJ2-3; 8 positions agree with TRBD2. The junction had 10 bases not matched to a gene; V was cut back by 5 bases and J by 6 bases. This CDR3 spans 15 amino acids. Germline values: CDR1 SEHNR, CDR2 FQNEAQ (reference sequence). The DNA for the CDR3 is TGTGCCAGCAGCCTCACTAGCGGACTTCGGGATACGCAGTATTTT. It is translated as CASSLTSGLRDTQYF.

The rearrangement uses TRBV15 and TRBJ2-1, with 13 bases lining up with TRBD2. Germline V gene lookup returns CDR1 LNHNV and CDR2 YYDKDF (reference sequence). The CDR3 has 20 amino acids. V shed 5 bases, J shed 0 bases, and the junction held 13 bases outside the gene matches. In DNA form, the CDR3 reads TGTGCCACCAGCCGCGGGCCCGGACTAGCGGGAGCACTCTCCTACAATGAGCAGTTCTTC. It is translated as CATSRGPGLAGALSYNEQFF.

The rearrangement uses TRBV29-1 and TRBJ2-7, with D hard to call. V lost 4 bases and J lost 7, with 14 bases in between. CDR3 length: 12 residues. Per germline, CDR1 SQVTM and CDR2 ANQGSEA. The CDR3 nucleotides read TGCAGCGTTGGGCCCAGCCTCCGGGAGCAGTACTTC. Translation: CSVGPSLREQYF.

CDR3 sequence: CASSYSRTGADGYTF. The CDR3 nucleotides read TGTGCCAGCAGTTACTCGCGGACAGGGGCAGATGGCTACACCTTC. The chain combines TRBV6-5 with TRBJ1-2; TRBD1 aligns across 9 bases. Germline V CDR1 and CDR2: MNHEY, SVGAGI. J gave up 6 bases and V 0 bases, and 5 bases lay outside the gene matches. The CDR3 has 15 amino acids.

The chain has TRBV28 and TRBJ2-7; TRBD1 is a possible D gene (5 bases). Germline CDR1 is MDHEN and CDR2 is SYDVKM. The V gene lost 6 bases and the J gene lost 4 bases, with 16 bases spanning the gap. The CDR3 is 14 amino acids. CDR3 in amino acids: CASRSVGGAYEQYF. CDR3 nucleotides: TGTGCCAGCAGATCAGTGGGTGGGGCTTACGAGCAGTACTTC.

The V gene is TRBV6-1, the J gene TRBJ2-7; possible D gene TRBD2, 5 bases. The CDR3 length is 14 residues. Trimming took off 0 bases at V and 2 bases at J, with 8 bases between the two ends. Per the germline V gene, CDR1 is MNHNS and CDR2 is SASEGT. The CDR3 coding sequence is TGTGCCAGCAGTGAAGCTCCGGGAACCTACGAGCAGTACTTC. Residues: CASSEAPGTYEQYF.

The CDR3 loop is CASSLGLEETQYF. CDR3 coding DNA: TGCGCCAGCAGCTTGGGTCTTGAAGAGACCCAGTACTTC. The V and J genes are TRBV5-1 and TRBJ2-5; D is unresolved. V was cut by 0 bases and J by 3 bases, with 6 bases left in between. CDR1 SGHRS and CDR2 YFSETQ come from the germline V gene. This CDR3 is built from 13 residues.

The rearrangement joins TRBV5-5 to TRBJ2-5; 9 bases are shared with TRBD2. The ends lost 2 bases at V and 2 bases at J; junction bases unmatched: 4. The CDR3 has 15 amino acids. Germline V CDR1 and CDR2: SGHKS, YYEKEE (reference sequence). Here the CDR3 DNA reads TGTGCCAGCAGCTTATTAGCGGGAGTTCAAGAGACCCAGTACTTC. This translates into CASSLLAGVQETQYF.

This chain joins TRBV13 and TRBJ1-6, with D maybe TRBD1 (6 bases). Between the trimmed V and J ends, which lost 5 bases and 1 base, there was a span of 12 bases. The CDR3 is made up of 16 amino acids. Per the germline V gene, CDR1 is PRHDT and CDR2 is FYEKMQ (reference sequence). CDR3 bases: TGTGCCAGCAGCCCGGGAGGGGGATCCTATAATTCACCCCTCCACTTT. It is translated as CASSPGGGSYNSPLHF.

The chain links TRBV6-1 to TRBJ1-2; D not certain. The CDR3 covers 13 residues. The ends were cut back, 3 bases at V and 3 bases at J, with 8 bases in the middle. The germline V gene encodes CDR1 MNHNS and CDR2 SASEGT. The CDR3 DNA sequence: TGTGCCAGCAGTGACCCTTTAGACTATGGCTACACCTTC. Translation: CASSDPLDYGYTF.

The CDR3 region has the DNA TGTGCCATCATACAGGGACCGAACACTGAAGCTTTCTTT. It codes for CAIIQGPNTEAFF. The V and J genes are TRBV10-3 and TRBJ1-1, with D tentatively TRBD1 (6 bases). The CDR3 contains 13 residues. V lost 7 bases to trimming and J lost 1 base, with 10 bases between them. The germline gives CDR1 ENHRY, CDR2 SYGVKD.